This T cell receptor beta chain was obtained from a study of Ad26.COV2.S vaccination and SARS-CoV-2 variants. Findings and limits, study-wide: It was vaccine recipients, not placebo recipients, who had the higher spike-specific TCR breadth.

Sample treatment: some 20 received Ad26.COV2.S at low or high dose, single or two shots; several received placebo; per-sample allocation not given. Samples were taken on day 63 after the first vaccine or placebo injection. Recruitment in Boston yielded a donor of adult age, 18-55 years. Regarding this clone: Its antigen is not known.

The data were produced by immunoSEQ multiplex PCR, yet TCRdb's version contains in-frame clones alone and is incomplete. There are hundreds of thousands of clones in the sample; roughly 90% occur only once, and roughly 1.5% lies in the top ten. Sequenced here: peripheral blood, sampled in a trial of Ad26.COV2.S vaccine versus placebo. The TCR sequence derives from a person between 18 and 59 years old who received the Ad26.COV2.S COVID-19 vaccine or a placebo.

CDR3: CASSLGSSGRKDEQFF. CDR3 sequence (DNA): TGTGCCAGCAGCTTAGGTTCTAGCGGGAGGAAAGATGAGCAGTTCTTC. This chain connects TRBV7-9 to TRBJ2-1, with 11 bases aligning to TRBD2. The length of the CDR3 is 16 residues. J lost 8 bases, V lost 1 base, and 7 bases had no gene match. CDR1 and CDR2 (germline): SEHNR, FQNEAQ (reference sequence). Filled out from reference TRBV7-9 and TRBJ2-1, the complete variable domain reads DTGVSQNPRHKITKRGQNVTFRCDPISEHNRLYWYRQTLGQGPEFLTYFQNEAQLEKSRLLSDRFSAERPKGSFSTLEIQRTEQGDSAMYLCASSLGSSGRKDEQFFGPGTRLTVL.